This TCR beta chain originates from a study of identical twins. A universal primer binding site was introduced by template switching. The final cDNA contained unique molecular identifiers. Via MiXCR, TCRdb re-called the 5' RACE reads, giving one row per CDR3 protein. The table lists 1.5 million to 2 million distinct CDR3 sequences, about 32% of them singletons. Germline V lookup: CDR1 DFQATT, CDR2 SNEGSKA (reference sequence). The CDR3 covers 13 residues. Trimming removed 4 bases from V and 5 bases from J; junction bases left unmatched: 4. Regarding the study as a whole: Monozygotic twin pairs showed more out-of-frame TCR alpha sharing than models estimated. Analyses of zero insertions could be partly confounded by invariant MAIT and iNKT cells.

This clonotype was seen a few times. Its cognate antigen is unknown. The receptor comes from a newborn girl in good health. This chain uses TRBV20-1 with TRBJ2-3; 9 positions match TRBD1. The sequenced sample was cord blood. CDR3 residues: CSAKDRGLDTQYF. The CDR3 DNA follows: TGCAGTGCTAAAGACAGGGGGTTAGATACGCAGTATTTT.